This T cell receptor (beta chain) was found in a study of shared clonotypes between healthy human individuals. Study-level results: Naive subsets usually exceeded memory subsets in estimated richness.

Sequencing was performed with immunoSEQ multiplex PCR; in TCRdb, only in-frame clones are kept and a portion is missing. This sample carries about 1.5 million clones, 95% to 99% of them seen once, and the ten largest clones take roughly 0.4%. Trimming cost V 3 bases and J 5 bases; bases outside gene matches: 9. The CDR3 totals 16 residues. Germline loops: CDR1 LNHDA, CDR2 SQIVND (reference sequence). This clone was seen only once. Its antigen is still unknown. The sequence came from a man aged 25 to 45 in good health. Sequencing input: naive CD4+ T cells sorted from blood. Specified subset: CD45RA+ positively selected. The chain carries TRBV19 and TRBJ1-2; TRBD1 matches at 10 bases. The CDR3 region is CASSIFSGTGDYGYTF. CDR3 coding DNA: TGTGCCAGTAGTATTTTCTCCGGGACAGGGGATTATGGCTACACCTTC.